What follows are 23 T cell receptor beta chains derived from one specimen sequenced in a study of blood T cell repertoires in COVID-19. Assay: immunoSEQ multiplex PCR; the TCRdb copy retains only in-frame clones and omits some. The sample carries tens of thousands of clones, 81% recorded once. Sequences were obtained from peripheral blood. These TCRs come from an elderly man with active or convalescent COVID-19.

CDR3 in DNA: TGTGCCAGCAGCTCAGGGGAAATGGCGGCTTTCTTT. Its protein product is CASSSGEMAAFF. V is TRBV7-9 and J is TRBJ1-1, with D possibly being TRBD1 (6 bases). The germline V gene has CDR1 SEHNR and CDR2 FQNEAQ (reference sequence). The V end was cut by 4 bases, the J end by 11 bases, with 14 bases between. The CDR3 runs to 12 residues.

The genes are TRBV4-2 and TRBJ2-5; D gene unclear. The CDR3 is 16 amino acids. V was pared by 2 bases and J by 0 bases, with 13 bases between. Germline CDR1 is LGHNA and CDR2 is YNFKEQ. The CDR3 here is CASSQRLPAYQETQYF. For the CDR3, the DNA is TGTGCCAGCAGCCAACGGTTACCCGCGTACCAAGAGACCCAGTACTTC.

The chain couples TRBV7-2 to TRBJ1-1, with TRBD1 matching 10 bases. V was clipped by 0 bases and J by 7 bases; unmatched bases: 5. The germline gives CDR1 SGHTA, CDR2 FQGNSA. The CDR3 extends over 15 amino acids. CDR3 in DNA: TGTGCCAGCAGCTTAGCGCTCGGACAGGGGGTTGAAGCTTTCTTT. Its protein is CASSLALGQGVEAFF.

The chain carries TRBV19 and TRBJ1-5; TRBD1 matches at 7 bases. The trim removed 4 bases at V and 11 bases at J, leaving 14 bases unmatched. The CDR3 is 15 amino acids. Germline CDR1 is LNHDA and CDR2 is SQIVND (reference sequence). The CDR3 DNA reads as TGTGCCAGTAGTAGAGACAGGGCCGCGGCAGGGGCCCAGCATTTT. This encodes CASSRDRAAAGAQHF. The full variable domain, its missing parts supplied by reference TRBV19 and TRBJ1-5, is DGGITQSPKYLFRKEGQNVTLSCEQNLNHDAMYWYRQDPGQGLRLIYYSQIVNDFQKGDIAEGYSVSREKKESFPLTVTSAQKNPTAFYLCASSRDRAAAGAQHFGDGTRLSIL.

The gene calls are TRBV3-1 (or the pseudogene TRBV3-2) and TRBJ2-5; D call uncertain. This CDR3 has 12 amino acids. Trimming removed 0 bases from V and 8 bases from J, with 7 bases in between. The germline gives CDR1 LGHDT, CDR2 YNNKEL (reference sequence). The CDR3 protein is CASSQDISTQYF. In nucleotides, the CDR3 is TGTGCCAGCAGCCAAGATATATCCACCCAGTACTTC.

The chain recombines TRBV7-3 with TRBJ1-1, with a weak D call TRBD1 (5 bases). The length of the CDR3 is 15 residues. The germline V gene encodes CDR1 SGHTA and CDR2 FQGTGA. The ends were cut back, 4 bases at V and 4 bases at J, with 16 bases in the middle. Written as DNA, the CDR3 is TGTGCCAGCAGCTCAACTCCAGGGTTAGGCACTGAAGCTTTCTTT. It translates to CASSSTPGLGTEAFF.

The CDR3 coding sequence is TGTGCCAGTAGTATCTGGGACAGGGGGTCCACCGGGGAGCTGTTTTTT. Residues: CASSIWDRGSTGELFF. The V and J genes are TRBV19 and TRBJ2-2; 11 nucleotides align to TRBD1. After removal of 3 bases from V and 4 bases from J, the junction contained 4 bases not matched to a gene. CDR1 LNHDA and CDR2 SQIVND come from the germline V gene (reference sequence). CDR3 size: 16 residues.

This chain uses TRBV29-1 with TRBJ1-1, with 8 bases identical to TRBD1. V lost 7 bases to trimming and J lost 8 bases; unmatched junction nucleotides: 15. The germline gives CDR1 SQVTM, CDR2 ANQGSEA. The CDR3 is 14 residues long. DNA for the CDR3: TGCAGCGGCCACAGGGGGACGGATTACCCCGAAGCTTTCTTT. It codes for CSGHRGTDYPEAFF. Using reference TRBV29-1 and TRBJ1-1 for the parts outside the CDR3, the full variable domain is SAVISQKPSRDICQRGTSLTIQCQVDSQVTMMFWYRQQPGQSLTLIATANQGSEATYESGFVIDKFPISRPNLTFSTLTVSNMSPEDSSIYLCSGHRGTDYPEAFFGQGTRLTVV.

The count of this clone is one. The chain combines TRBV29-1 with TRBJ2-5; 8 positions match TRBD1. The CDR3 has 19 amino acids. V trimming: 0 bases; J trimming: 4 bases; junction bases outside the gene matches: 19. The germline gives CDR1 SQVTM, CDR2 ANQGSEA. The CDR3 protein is CSVEDPAGGRAQVGETQYF. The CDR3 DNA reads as TGCAGCGTTGAAGATCCGGCAGGGGGCAGGGCCCAGGTTGGAGAGACCCAGTACTTC.

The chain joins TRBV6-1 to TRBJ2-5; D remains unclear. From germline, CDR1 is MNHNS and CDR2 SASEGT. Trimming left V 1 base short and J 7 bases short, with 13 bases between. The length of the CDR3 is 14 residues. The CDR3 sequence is CASSEDSRLGTQYF. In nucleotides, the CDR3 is TGTGCCAGCAGTGAAGACAGCCGGCTCGGGACCCAGTACTTC.

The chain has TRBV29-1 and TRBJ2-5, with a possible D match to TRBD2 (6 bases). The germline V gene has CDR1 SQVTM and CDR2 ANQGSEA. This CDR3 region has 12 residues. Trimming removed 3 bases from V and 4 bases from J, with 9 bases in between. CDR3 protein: CSVEPGGETQYF. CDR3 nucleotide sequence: TGCAGCGTTGAGCCCGGGGGAGAGACCCAGTACTTC.

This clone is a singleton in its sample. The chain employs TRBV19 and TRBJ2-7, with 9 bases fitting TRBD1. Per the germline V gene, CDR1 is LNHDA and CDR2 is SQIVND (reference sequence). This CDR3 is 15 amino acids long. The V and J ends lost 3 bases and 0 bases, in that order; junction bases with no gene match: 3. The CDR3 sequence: CASSIRGQGSYEQYF. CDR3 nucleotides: TGTGCCAGTAGTATCAGGGGACAGGGCTCCTACGAGCAGTACTTC.

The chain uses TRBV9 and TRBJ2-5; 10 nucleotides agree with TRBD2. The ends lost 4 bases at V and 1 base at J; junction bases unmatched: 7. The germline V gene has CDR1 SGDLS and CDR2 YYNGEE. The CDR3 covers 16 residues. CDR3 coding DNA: TGTGCCAGCAGCAAAAACCTAGCGGGAGCCCAAGAGACCCAGTACTTC. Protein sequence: CASSKNLAGAQETQYF.

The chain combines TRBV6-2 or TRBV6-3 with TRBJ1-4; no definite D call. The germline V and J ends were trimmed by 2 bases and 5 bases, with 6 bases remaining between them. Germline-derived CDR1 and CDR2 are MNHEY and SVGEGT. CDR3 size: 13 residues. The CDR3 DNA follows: TGTGCCAGCAGTTACCCCCTGAATGAAAAACTGTTTTTT. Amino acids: CASSYPLNEKLFF.

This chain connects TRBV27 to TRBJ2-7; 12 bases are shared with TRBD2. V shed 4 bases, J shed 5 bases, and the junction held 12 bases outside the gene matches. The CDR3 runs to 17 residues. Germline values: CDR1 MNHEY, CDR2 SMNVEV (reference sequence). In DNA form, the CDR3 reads TGTGCCAGCAGTTCCAATCTGGCCCTAGCGGGAGGGAACGAGCAGTACTTC. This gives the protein CASSSNLALAGGNEQYF.

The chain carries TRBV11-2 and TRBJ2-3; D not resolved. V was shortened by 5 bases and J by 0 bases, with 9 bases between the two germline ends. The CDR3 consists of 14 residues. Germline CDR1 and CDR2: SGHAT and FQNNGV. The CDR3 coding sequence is TGTGCCAGCAGCAAAATGACTAGCACAGATACGCAGTATTTT. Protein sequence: CASSKMTSTDTQYF.

CDR3 loop: CASSQERPVQASEQETQYF. The DNA of the CDR3 is TGTGCCAGCAGCCAAGAACGGCCGGTTCAGGCTAGCGAGCAAGAGACCCAGTACTTC. The chain carries TRBV3-1 (or the pseudogene TRBV3-2) and TRBJ2-5, with D possibly being TRBD2 (6 bases). The ends were cut back, 0 bases at V and 2 bases at J, with 22 bases in the middle. Germline V gene sequence: CDR1 LGHDT, CDR2 YNNKEL (reference sequence). The CDR3 loop spans 19 amino acids.

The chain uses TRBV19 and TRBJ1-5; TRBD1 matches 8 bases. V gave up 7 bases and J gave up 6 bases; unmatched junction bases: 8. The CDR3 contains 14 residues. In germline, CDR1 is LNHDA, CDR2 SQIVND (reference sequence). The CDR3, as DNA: TGTGCCAGTACCGCACAGGGGGAAGGTCAGCCCCAGCATTTT. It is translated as CASTAQGEGQPQHF.

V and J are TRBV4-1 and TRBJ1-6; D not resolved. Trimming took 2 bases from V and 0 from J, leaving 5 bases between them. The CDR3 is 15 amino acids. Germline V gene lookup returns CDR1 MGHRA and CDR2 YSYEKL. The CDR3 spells CASSQSSSYNSPLHF. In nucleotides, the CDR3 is TGCGCCAGCAGCCAATCTAGCTCCTATAATTCACCCCTCCACTTT.

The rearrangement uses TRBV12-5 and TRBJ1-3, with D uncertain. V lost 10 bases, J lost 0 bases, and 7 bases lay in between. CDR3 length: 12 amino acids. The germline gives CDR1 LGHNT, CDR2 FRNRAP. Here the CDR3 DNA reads TGTGCTACGGGAGTCTCTGGAAACACCATATATTTT. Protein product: CATGVSGNTIYF.

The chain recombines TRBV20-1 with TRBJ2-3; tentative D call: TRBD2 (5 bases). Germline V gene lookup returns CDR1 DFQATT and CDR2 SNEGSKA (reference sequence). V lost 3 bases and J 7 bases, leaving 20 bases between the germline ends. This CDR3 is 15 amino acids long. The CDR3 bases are TGCAGTGCTAGTCCCGGACTGAACCTCCGCTATACGCAGTATTTT. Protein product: CSASPGLNLRYTQYF.

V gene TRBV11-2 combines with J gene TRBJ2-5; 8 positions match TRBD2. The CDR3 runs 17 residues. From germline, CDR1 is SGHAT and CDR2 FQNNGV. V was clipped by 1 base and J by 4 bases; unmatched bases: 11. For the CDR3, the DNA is TGTGCCAGCAGCTTAGGAGGCGTAGCGGGGTATCGAGAGACCCAGTACTTC. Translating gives CASSLGGVAGYRETQYF. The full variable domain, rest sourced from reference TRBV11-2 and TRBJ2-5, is EAGVAQSPRYKIIEKRQSVAFWCNPISGHATLYWYQQILGQGPKLLIQFQNNGVVDDSQLPKDRFSAERLKGVDSTLKIQPAKLEDSAVYLCASSLGGVAGYRETQYFGPGTRLLVL.

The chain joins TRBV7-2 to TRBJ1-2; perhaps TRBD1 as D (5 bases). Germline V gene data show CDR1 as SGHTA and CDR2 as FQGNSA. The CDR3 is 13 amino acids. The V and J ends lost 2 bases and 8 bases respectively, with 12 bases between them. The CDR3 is CASSLQGKNGYTF. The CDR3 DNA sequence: TGTGCCAGCAGCTTACAGGGAAAAAACGGCTACACCTTC.